This entry lists 27 T cell receptor beta chains sequenced from one sample in a study of T cells in Graves' hyperthyroidism and ophthalmopathy. Using RNA transcripts as the source, TCR beta CDR3 regions were amplified. When the TCR CDR3 underwent first-round RT-PCR, the HTBI primer set was used. A single record per CDR3 protein comes from TCRdb applying MiXCR to the multiplex PCR reads. The table has fewer than 400,000 distinct CDR3 sequences, approximately 16% seen once. The sequenced material came from blood. The receptors were gathered from a young man with Graves' hyperthyroidism.

There are many counts of this clonotype. This chain joins TRBV28 and TRBJ1-4, with D possibly being TRBD1 (5 bases). The germline gives CDR1 MDHEN, CDR2 SYDVKM. Trimming removed 5 bases from V and 7 bases from J, with 17 bases in between. The CDR3 runs 15 residues. CDR3 loop: CASSPLRGIGEKLFF. CDR3 DNA sequence: TGTGCCAGCAGTCCTCTACGGGGGATTGGTGAAAAACTGTTTTTT. Full variable domain (outside the CDR3, taken from reference TRBV28 and TRBJ1-4): DVKVTQSSRYLVKRTGEKVFLECVQDMDHENMFWYRQDPGLGLRLIYFSYDVKMKEKGDIPEGYSVSREKKERFSLILESASTNQTSMYLCASSPLRGIGEKLFFGSGTQLSVL.

A remark on this clonotype: The junction differs from germline at one of its ends, possibly a read error. The rearrangement uses TRBV27 and TRBJ2-1; the D gene is possibly TRBD1 (5 bases). Germline V gives CDR1 MNHEY, CDR2 SMNVEV (reference sequence). The CDR3 is 19 residues long. The chain's CDR3 is CASRRAGLVDLSSYNEQSF. CDR3 nucleotide sequence: TGTGCCAGCAGACGTGCAGGGCTGGTCGACCTAAGCTCCTACAATGAGCAGTCCTTC.

This clonotype was counted at least ten times. The CDR3 DNA reads TGCGCCAGCAGCTTGGCCGGAAGGGCAGATACGCAGTATTTT. Its protein is CASSLAGRADTQYF. The chain joins TRBV5-1 to TRBJ2-3, with unresolved D. The CDR3 is made up of 14 amino acids. Germline V CDR1 and CDR2: SGHRS, YFSETQ. The V gene lost 0 bases and the J gene lost 4 bases, with 9 bases spanning the gap.

Here the CDR3 reads CASRTQTQETQYF. The DNA for the CDR3 is TGCGCCAGCAGGACTCAGACTCAAGAGACCCAGTACTTC. The rearrangement joins TRBV5-1 to TRBJ2-5; D is uncertain. Germline CDR1 reads SGHRS; CDR2 reads YFSETQ. The CDR3 is 13 residues long. V gave up 5 bases and J gave up 2 bases, with 10 bases separating them.

This clonotype was picked up many times. The chain joins TRBV12-3 or TRBV12-4 to TRBJ2-1; TRBD2 matches 14 bases. The V and J ends lost 3 bases and 5 bases, in that order; junction bases with no gene match: 0. CDR3 size: 15 residues. DNA for the CDR3: TGTGCCAGCAGTTTGGGACTAGCGGGGGACAATGAGCAGTTCTTC. Its protein product is CASSLGLAGDNEQFF.

This chain connects TRBV20-1 to TRBJ2-4, with 8 bases identical to TRBD1. Germline V gene data show CDR1 as DFQATT and CDR2 as SNEGSKA (reference sequence). J was trimmed by 0 bases and V by 8 bases; bases with no gene match: 12. The CDR3 spans 16 residues. CDR3 residues: CSSRDRRSLAKNIQYF. The CDR3 nucleotides read TGCAGTTCCCGGGACAGGAGATCTCTAGCCAAAAACATTCAGTACTTC.

The table lists this clonotype with a few counts. This chain connects TRBV6-1 to TRBJ2-5; TRBD2 aligns across 8 bases. This CDR3 spans 13 amino acids. The V and J ends lost 9 bases and 5 bases, in that order; junction bases with no gene match: 8. Looked up from germline, CDR1 is MNHNS and CDR2 is SASEGT. DNA of the CDR3: TGTGCCAGGAATTTACTAGCGGAGGAGACCCAGTACTTC. Its protein product is CARNLLAEETQYF.

This clonotype has just a few counts. V is TRBV9 and J is TRBJ1-1; D is possibly TRBD1 (6 bases). The CDR3 runs to 14 residues. Trimming removed 3 bases from V and 6 bases from J, with 15 bases in between. Germline assignment: CDR1 SGDLS and CDR2 YYNGEE. CDR3 sequence (DNA): TGTGCCAGCAGCGCTTCCACAGGGACCCCTGAAGCTTTCTTT. It is translated as CASSASTGTPEAFF.

This clonotype was seen many times. The chain couples TRBV20-1 to TRBJ2-3; TRBD2 is a possible D gene (7 bases). V lost 4 bases to trimming and J lost 0 bases, with 11 bases between them. CDR3 length: 14 amino acids. CDR1 is DFQATT and CDR2 is SNEGSKA in the germline V gene (reference sequence). Here the CDR3 DNA reads TGCAGTGCTACCGAGGGGGGGAGCACAGATACGCAGTATTTT. Amino acids: CSATEGGSTDTQYF.

This clonotype was detected ten times or more. CDR3 nucleotides: TGTGCCAGCAGCCAATACCGGGGATTGGGACAGCCCCAGCATTTT. Protein sequence: CASSQYRGLGQPQHF. The gene calls are TRBV3-1 and TRBJ1-5; D is unclear. The CDR3 runs 15 residues. Germline V gives CDR1 LGHDT, CDR2 YNNKEL (reference sequence). V dropped 2 bases and J dropped 7 bases, with 15 bases sitting between them. The full variable domain, in which reference TRBV3-1 and TRBJ1-5 provide the parts outside the CDR3, is DTAVSQTPKYLVTQMGNDKSIKCEQNLGHDTMYWYKQDSKKFLKIMFSYNNKELIINETVPNRFSPKSPDKAHLNLHINSLELGDSAVYFCASSQYRGLGQPQHFGDGTRLSIL.

This sequence joins TRBV12-3 or TRBV12-4 and TRBJ2-2; 10 positions match TRBD2. J was trimmed by 2 bases and V by 8 bases; bases with no gene match: 5. The CDR3 has 15 amino acids. DNA for the CDR3: TGTGCCAGCCAATGGACTAGCGGTAACACCGGGGAGCTGTTTTTT. Translating it yields CASQWTSGNTGELFF.

In this sample, this clonotype turned up a few times. The V gene is TRBV5-6, the J gene TRBJ2-1, with TRBD2 matching 9 bases. The length of the CDR3 is 16 residues. The germline gives CDR1 SGHDT, CDR2 YYEEEE. V lost 0 bases and J lost 3; bases outside the gene matches: 4. Written as DNA, the CDR3 is TGTGCCAGCAGCTTGGCTTTAGCGGGAGACTACAATGAGCAGTTCTTC. It specifies CASSLALAGDYNEQFF.

This chain uses TRBV20-1 with TRBJ2-3; TRBD2 aligns across 11 bases. In germline, CDR1 is DFQATT, CDR2 SNEGSKA (reference sequence). The trim removed 7 bases at V and 0 bases at J, leaving 12 bases unmatched. The CDR3 is made up of 17 amino acids. The CDR3 coding sequence is TGCAGTGTTCCGGGACTAGCGGAACCAGAAAGCACAGATACGCAGTATTTT. Translation: CSVPGLAEPESTDTQYF.

This clonotype was found many times. The J gene is TRBJ2-7, the V gene TRBV7-9; D tentatively reads TRBD1 or TRBD2 (5 bases each). Trimming pared 5 bases from V and 1 base from J, leaving 9 bases between. Germline values: CDR1 SEHNR, CDR2 FQNEAQ (reference sequence). The CDR3 sequence is 13 residues long. The CDR3 protein is CASSTGQSYEQYF. For the CDR3, the DNA is TGTGCCAGCAGCACGGGGCAGTCCTACGAGCAGTACTTC.

This clonotype has at least ten counts. The chain uses TRBV20-1 and TRBJ2-7; D gene unclear. Trimming removed 6 bases at V and 0 bases at J, with 12 bases between. The CDR3 has 13 amino acids. Germline CDR1 is DFQATT and CDR2 is SNEGSKA (reference sequence). The CDR3 DNA follows: TGCAGTGCCCGACTCCCGAGCTCCTACGAGCAGTACTTC. This encodes CSARLPSSYEQYF.

Comments on this clonotype: A read error may be the cause here, since a much bigger clone is one base away. The chain couples TRBV18 to TRBJ2-7; 9 nucleotides align to TRBD1. Trimming took 3 bases from V and 5 from J; bases not matched to a gene: 5. Germline lookup yields CDR1 KGHSH and CDR2 LQKENI. The CDR3 has 14 amino acids. CDR3 loop: CASSPSGTGNEQYF. For the CDR3, the DNA is TGTGCCAGCTCACCGTCCGGGACAGGGAACGAGCAGTACTTC. Variable domain in full (rest from reference TRBV18 and TRBJ2-7): NAGVMQNPRHLVRRRGQEARLRCSPMKGHSHVYWYRQLPEEGLKFMVYLQKENIIDESGMPKERFSAEFPKEGPSILRIQQVVRGDSAAYFCASSPSGTGNEQYFGPGTRLTVT.

The chain employs TRBV2 and TRBJ2-3; 7 nucleotides align to TRBD2. V dropped 5 bases and J dropped 2; count of bases not matched to a gene: 4. The CDR3 runs 14 residues. Germline lookup yields CDR1 SNHLY and CDR2 FYNNEI. The CDR3 sequence: CASSRRLATDTQYF. CDR3 coding DNA: TGTGCCAGCAGTCGAAGACTAGCCACAGATACGCAGTATTTT. Full variable domain (missing parts from reference TRBV2 and TRBJ2-3): EPEVTQTPSHQVTQMGQEVILRCVPISNHLYFYWYRQILGQKVEFLVSFYNNEISEKSEIFDDQFSVERPDGSNFTLKIRSTKLEDSAMYFCASSRRLATDTQYFGPGTRLTVL.

The sample holds many counts of this clonotype. The chain recombines TRBV4-1 with TRBJ1-2; perhaps TRBD1 as D (5 bases). The CDR3 spans 14 residues. V was trimmed by 2 bases and J by 8 bases, leaving 15 bases between them. Germline V gene lookup returns CDR1 MGHRA and CDR2 YSYEKL. CDR3 amino acids: CASSQPRQFNGYTF. In DNA form, the CDR3 reads TGCGCCAGCAGCCAACCTCGACAGTTCAACGGCTACACCTTC.

This clonotype was recorded many times. This rearrangement joins TRBV13 to TRBJ2-7; 7 nucleotides line up with TRBD2. J gave up 2 bases and V 4 bases, and 8 bases lay outside the gene matches. Looked up from germline, CDR1 is PRHDT and CDR2 is FYEKMQ (reference sequence). The CDR3 loop spans 15 amino acids. The CDR3: CASSSRSGPAYEQYF. The CDR3, as DNA: TGTGCCAGCAGCTCCCGTAGCGGGCCAGCCTACGAGCAGTACTTC.

This clonotype was seen a few times. The chain carries TRBV5-6 and TRBJ1-4; TRBD1 matches at 7 bases. CDR3 size: 17 residues. CDR1 and CDR2 from the germline V gene are SGHDT and YYEEEE. After removal of 5 bases from V and 2 bases from J, the junction contained 12 bases not matched to a gene. DNA of the CDR3: TGTGCCAGCAGTTCAACCGACAGGGATATGACTAATGAAAAACTGTTTTTT. Translating it yields CASSSTDRDMTNEKLFF. Full variable domain (missing parts from reference TRBV5-6 and TRBJ1-4): DAGVTQSPTHLIKTRGQQVTLRCSPKSGHDTVSWYQQALGQGPQFIFQYYEEEERQRGNFPDRFSGHQFPNYSSELNVNALLLGDSALYLCASSSTDRDMTNEKLFFGSGTQLSVL.

The chain uses TRBV13 and TRBJ2-5; D unresolved. The CDR3 runs to 14 residues. Trimming took 5 bases from V and 0 from J, leaving 10 bases between them. Germline V lookup: CDR1 PRHDT, CDR2 FYEKMQ (reference sequence). In DNA, the CDR3 is TGTGCCAGCAGCCCTTCAAAGTACCAAGAGACCCAGTACTTC. It is translated as CASSPSKYQETQYF.

The chain couples TRBV4-1 to TRBJ2-2; the D is unclear. The CDR3 is 16 residues long. Germline V gives CDR1 MGHRA, CDR2 YSYEKL. V lost 0 bases, J lost 0 bases, and 8 bases lay in between. This CDR3 reads CASSQDGSTNTGELFF. Written as DNA, the CDR3 is TGCGCCAGCAGCCAAGACGGCAGCACGAACACCGGGGAGCTGTTTTTT.

J is TRBJ2-2 and V is TRBV2; TRBD2 matches 10 bases. V lost 4 bases to trimming and J lost 9 bases; unmatched junction nucleotides: 5. Germline values: CDR1 SNHLY, CDR2 FYNNEI. This CDR3 has 14 residues. The CDR3 region is CASSGTSGSRELFF. The CDR3 DNA reads as TGTGCCAGCAGTGGGACTAGCGGTTCCCGGGAGCTGTTTTTT.

The CDR3, as DNA: TGTGCCAGCAGCCAAGAGGAGGTCTGGGATGAGCAGTTCTTC. Its protein is CASSQEEVWDEQFF. This sequence joins TRBV14 and TRBJ2-1; possible D gene TRBD2, 5 bases. Looked up from germline, CDR1 is SGHDN and CDR2 is FVKESK. V lost 0 bases to trimming and J lost 8 bases, with 11 bases between them. This CDR3 comprises 14 residues.

This clonotype appeared many times. CDR3 amino acids: CASSLRLAGTDTQYF. DNA for the CDR3: TGTGCCAGCAGCCTCCGACTAGCGGGCACAGATACGCAGTATTTT. The rearrangement links TRBV11-1 to TRBJ2-3; 9 nucleotides line up with TRBD2. CDR3 length: 15 residues. CDR1 and CDR2 (germline): SGHAT, FQDESV (reference sequence). V dropped 5 bases and J dropped 1; count of bases not matched to a gene: 4.

This clonotype showed up many times. This sequence joins TRBV11-2 and TRBJ2-1; 11 nucleotides match TRBD2. The CDR3 spans 15 residues. CDR1 and CDR2 from the germline V gene are SGHAT and FQNNGV. Trimming removed 5 bases from V and 4 bases from J; junction bases left unmatched: 4. CDR3 sequence: CASSLTSGGYNEQFF. In nucleotides, the CDR3 is TGTGCCAGCAGCCTAACTAGCGGGGGATACAATGAGCAGTTCTTC.

The rearrangement links TRBV30 to TRBJ2-5; D is ambiguous. CDR1 is GTSNPN and CDR2 is SVGIG in the germline V gene (reference sequence). V lost 0 bases and J 9 bases, leaving 8 bases between the germline ends. This CDR3 has 11 amino acids. DNA for the CDR3: TGTGCCTGGAGTGTAGCTGAGGCCCAGTACTTC. Protein sequence: CAWSVAEAQYF.